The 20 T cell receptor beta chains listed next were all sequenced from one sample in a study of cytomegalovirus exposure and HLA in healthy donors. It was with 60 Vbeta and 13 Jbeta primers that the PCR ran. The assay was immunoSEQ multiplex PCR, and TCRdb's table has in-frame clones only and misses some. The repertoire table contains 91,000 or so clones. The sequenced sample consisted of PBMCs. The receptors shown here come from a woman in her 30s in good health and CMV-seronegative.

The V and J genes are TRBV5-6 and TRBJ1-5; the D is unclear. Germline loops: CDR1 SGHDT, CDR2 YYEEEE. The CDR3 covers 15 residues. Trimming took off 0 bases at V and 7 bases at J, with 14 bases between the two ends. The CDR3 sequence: CASSLGREGWQPQHF. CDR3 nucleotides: TGTGCCAGCAGCTTGGGGAGGGAGGGCTGGCAGCCCCAGCATTTT. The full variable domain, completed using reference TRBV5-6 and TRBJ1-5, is DAGVTQSPTHLIKTRGQQVTLRCSPKSGHDTVSWYQQALGQGPQFIFQYYEEEERQRGNFPDRFSGHQFPNYSSELNVNALLLGDSALYLCASSLGREGWQPQHFGDGTRLSIL.

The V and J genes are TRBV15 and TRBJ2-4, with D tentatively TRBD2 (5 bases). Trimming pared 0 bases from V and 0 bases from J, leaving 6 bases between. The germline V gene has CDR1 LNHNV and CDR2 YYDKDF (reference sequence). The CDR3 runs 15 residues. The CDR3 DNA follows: TGTGCCACCAGCAGAGACGAGGGAGCCAAAAACATTCAGTACTTC. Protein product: CATSRDEGAKNIQYF.

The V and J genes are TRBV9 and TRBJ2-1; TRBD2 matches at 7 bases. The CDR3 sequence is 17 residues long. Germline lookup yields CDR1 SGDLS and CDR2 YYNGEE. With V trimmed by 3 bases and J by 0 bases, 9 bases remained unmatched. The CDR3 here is CASSEGLAEISYNEQFF. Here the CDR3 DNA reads TGTGCCAGCAGCGAGGGTCTAGCGGAGATCTCCTACAATGAGCAGTTCTTC.

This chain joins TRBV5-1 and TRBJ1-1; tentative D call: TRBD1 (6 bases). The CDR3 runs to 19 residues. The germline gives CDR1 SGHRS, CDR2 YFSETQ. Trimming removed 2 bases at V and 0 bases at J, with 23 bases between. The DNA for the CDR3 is TGCGCCAGCAGCTTCTCTTGGACAGAGGATATAGGGCTGAACACTGAAGCTTTCTTT. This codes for CASSFSWTEDIGLNTEAFF.

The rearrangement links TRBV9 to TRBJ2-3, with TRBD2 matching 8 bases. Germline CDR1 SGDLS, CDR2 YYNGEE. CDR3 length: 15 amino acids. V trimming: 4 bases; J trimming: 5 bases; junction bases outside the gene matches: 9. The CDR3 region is CASSLGTRGGDTQYF. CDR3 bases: TGTGCCAGCAGCCTCGGGACTAGGGGGGGAGATACGCAGTATTTT. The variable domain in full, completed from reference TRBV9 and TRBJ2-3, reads DSGVTQTPKHLITATGQRVTLRCSPRSGDLSVYWYQQSLDQGLQFLIQYYNGEERAKGNILERFSAQQFPDLHSELNLSSLELGDSALYFCASSLGTRGGDTQYFGPGTRLTVL.

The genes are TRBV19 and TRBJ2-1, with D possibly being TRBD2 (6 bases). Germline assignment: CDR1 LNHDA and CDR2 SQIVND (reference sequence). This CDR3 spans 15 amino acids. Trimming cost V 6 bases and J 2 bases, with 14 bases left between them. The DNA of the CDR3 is TGTGCCAGTAGCCGTGACGGGGGAACCTACAATGAGCAGTTCTTC. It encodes CASSRDGGTYNEQFF.

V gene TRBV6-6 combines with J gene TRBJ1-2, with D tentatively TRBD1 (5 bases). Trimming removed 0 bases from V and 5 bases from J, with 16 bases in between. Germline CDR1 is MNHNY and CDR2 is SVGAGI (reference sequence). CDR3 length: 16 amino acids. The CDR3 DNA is TGTGCCAGCAGTTACTCCAGGGATAAGGGGACTTATGGCTACACCTTC. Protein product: CASSYSRDKGTYGYTF.

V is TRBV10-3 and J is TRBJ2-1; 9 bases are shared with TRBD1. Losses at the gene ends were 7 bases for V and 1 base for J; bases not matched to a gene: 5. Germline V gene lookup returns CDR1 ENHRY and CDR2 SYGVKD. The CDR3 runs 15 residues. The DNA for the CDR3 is TGTGCCATCACCCGGGACAGGGCGTCCTACAATGAGCAGTTCTTC. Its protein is CAITRDRASYNEQFF.

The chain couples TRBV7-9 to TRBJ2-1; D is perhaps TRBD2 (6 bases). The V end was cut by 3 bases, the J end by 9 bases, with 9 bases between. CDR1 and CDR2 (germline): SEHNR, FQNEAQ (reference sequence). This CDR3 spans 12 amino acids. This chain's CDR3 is CASSFTGGEQFF. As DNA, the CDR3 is TGTGCCAGCAGCTTTACCGGGGGTGAGCAGTTCTTC.

Written as DNA, the CDR3 is TGCGCCAGCAGCCAAGTTTTAGCTAACCATGAGCAGTTCTTC. Its translation is CASSQVLANHEQFF. The chain links TRBV4-1 to TRBJ2-1, with D uncertain. The CDR3 covers 14 residues. V lost 1 base and J 8 bases, leaving 12 bases between the germline ends. Germline V gives CDR1 MGHRA, CDR2 YSYEKL.

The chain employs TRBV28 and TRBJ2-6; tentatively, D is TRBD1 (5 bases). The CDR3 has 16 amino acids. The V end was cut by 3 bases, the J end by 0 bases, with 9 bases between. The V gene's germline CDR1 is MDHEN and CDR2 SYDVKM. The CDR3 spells CASSFAGRSGANVLTF. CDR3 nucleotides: TGTGCCAGCAGTTTTGCAGGGCGCTCTGGGGCCAACGTCCTGACTTTC.

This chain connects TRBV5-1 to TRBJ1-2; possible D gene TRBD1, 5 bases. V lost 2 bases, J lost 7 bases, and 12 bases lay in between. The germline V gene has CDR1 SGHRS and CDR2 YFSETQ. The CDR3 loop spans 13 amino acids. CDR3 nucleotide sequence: TGCGCCAGCAGCTTCGTAGGGGCAGGTGGCTACACCTTC. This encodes CASSFVGAGGYTF.

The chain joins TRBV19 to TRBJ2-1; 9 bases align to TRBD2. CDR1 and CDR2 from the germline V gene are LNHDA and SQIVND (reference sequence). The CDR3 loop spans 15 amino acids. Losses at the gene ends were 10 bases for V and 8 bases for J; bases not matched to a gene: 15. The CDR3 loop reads CATRGGGRAIDEQFF. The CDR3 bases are TGTGCCACGAGGGGAGGCGGGAGGGCCATCGATGAGCAGTTCTTC.

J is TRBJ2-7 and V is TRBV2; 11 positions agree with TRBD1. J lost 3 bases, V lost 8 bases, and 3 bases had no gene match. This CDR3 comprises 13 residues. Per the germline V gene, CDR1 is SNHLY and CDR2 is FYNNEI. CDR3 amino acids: CASQDRGRYEQYF. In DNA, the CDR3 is TGTGCCAGCCAGGACAGGGGGCGCTACGAGCAGTACTTC.

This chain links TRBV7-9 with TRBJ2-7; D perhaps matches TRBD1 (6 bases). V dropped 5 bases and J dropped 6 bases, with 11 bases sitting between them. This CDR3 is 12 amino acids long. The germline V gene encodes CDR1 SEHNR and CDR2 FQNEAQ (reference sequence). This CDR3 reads CASSNRDTEQYF. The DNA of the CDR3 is TGTGCCAGCAGCAACAGGGACACCGAGCAGTACTTC.

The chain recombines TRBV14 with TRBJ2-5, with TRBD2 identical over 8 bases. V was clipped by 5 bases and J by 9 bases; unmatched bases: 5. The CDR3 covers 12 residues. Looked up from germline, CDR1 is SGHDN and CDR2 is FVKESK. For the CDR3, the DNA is TGTGCCAGCAGCGCCGGGGGGGCGGCCCAGTACTTC. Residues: CASSAGGAAQYF.

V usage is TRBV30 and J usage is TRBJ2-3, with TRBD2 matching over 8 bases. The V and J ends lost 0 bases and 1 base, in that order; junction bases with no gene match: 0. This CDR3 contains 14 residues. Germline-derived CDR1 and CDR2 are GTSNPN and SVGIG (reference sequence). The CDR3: CAWSVAGGTDTQYF. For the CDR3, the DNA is TGTGCCTGGAGTGTAGCGGGGGGCACAGATACGCAGTATTTT.

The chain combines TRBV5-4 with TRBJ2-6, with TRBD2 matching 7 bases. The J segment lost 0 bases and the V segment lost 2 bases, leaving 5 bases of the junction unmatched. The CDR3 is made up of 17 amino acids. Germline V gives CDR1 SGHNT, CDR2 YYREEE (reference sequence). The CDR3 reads CASSFQRGASGANVLTF. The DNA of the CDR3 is TGTGCCAGCAGCTTCCAGCGGGGTGCCTCTGGGGCCAACGTCCTGACTTTC. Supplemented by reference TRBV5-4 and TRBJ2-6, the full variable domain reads ETGVTQSPTHLIKTRGQQVTLRCSSQSGHNTVSWYQQALGQGPQFIFQYYREEENGRGNFPPRFSGLQFPNYSSELNVNALELDDSALYLCASSFQRGASGANVLTFGAGSRLTVL.

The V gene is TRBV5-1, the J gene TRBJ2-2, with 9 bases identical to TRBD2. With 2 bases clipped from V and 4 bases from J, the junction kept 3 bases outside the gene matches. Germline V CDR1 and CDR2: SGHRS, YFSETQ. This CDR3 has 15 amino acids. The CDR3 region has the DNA TGCGCCAGCAGCTTTAGCGGGAGTGGCACCGGGGAGCTGTTTTTT. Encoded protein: CASSFSGSGTGELFF.

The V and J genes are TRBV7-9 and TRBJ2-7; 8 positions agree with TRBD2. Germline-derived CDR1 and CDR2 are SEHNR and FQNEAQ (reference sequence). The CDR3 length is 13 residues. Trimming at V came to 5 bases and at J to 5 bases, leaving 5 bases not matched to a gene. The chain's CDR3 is CASSDRGGDEQYF. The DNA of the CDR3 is TGTGCCAGCAGCGACCGGGGGGGAGACGAGCAGTACTTC.